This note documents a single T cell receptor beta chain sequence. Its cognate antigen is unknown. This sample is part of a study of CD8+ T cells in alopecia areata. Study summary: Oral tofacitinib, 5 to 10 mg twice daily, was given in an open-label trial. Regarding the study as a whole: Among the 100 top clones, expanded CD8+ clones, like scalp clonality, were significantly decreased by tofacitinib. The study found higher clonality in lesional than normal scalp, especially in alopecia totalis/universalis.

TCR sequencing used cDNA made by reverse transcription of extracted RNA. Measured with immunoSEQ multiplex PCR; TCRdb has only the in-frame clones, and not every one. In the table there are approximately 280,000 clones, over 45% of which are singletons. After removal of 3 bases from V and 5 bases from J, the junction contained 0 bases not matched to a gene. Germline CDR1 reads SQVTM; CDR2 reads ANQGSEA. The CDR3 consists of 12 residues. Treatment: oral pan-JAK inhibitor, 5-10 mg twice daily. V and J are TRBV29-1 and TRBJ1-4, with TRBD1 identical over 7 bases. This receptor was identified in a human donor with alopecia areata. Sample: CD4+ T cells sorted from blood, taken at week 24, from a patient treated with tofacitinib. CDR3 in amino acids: CSVETGNEKLFF. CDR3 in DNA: TGCAGCGTTGAGACAGGGAATGAAAAACTGTTTTTT.